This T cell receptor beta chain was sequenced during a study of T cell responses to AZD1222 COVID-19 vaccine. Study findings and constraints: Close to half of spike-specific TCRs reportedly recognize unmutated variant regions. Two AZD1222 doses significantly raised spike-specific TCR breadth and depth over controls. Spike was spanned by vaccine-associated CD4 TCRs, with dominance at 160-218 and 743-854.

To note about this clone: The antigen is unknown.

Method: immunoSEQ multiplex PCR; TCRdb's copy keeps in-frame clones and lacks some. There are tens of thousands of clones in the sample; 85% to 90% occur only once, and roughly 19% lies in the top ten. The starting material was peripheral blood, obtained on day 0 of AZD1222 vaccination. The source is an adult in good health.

CDR3 region: CAIRDRQGWDYGYTF. CDR3 nucleotide sequence: TGTGCCATCAGGGATAGACAGGGATGGGACTATGGCTACACCTTC. The chain is built from TRBV10-3 and TRBJ1-2, with 7 bases matching TRBD1. V lost 6 bases to trimming and J lost 3 bases; unmatched junction nucleotides: 10. Germline V gene sequence: CDR1 ENHRY, CDR2 SYGVKD. The length of the CDR3 is 15 residues.